These T cell receptor beta chains were read from a single sample in a study of identical twins. TCRdb passed the 5' RACE reads through MiXCR, listing each CDR3 protein once. This repertoire shows around 250,000 distinct CDR3 sequences, 5.5% to 7.5% found once; its top ten account for roughly 14%. Separately, the same data were catalogued under a study of T cells expressing NK-cell markers.

Sequenced sample: CD8+ T cells sorted from blood. Receptors originate from a woman between 18 and 29 years old in good health. The CDR3 runs from the conserved cysteine through the conserved F or W. Rows give clone size only sometimes, using once, few, many, or a class for an expanded clone.

V gene: TRBV6-1
clone size: few
CDR3 length: 13
CDR3 protein: CASREAGSGELFF

V gene: TRBV12-3/TRBV12-4
clone size: -
CDR3 length: 14
CDR3 protein: CASSPDRVDQPQHF

V gene: TRBV11-2
clone size: -
CDR3 length: 18
CDR3 protein: CASSFNRLKGGAKNIQYF

V gene: TRBV6-2/TRBV6-3
clone size: -
CDR3 length: 16
CDR3 protein: CASSLRGSSVTDTQYF

V gene: TRBV7-9
clone size: few
CDR3 length: 14
CDR3 protein: CASSYSGTSYEQYF

V gene: TRBV29-1
clone size: few
CDR3 length: 13
CDR3 protein: CSVEAQVGYEQYF

V gene: TRBV3-1
clone size: few
CDR3 length: 15
CDR3 protein: CASSQDSSLIYEQYF

V gene: TRBV2
clone size: -
CDR3 length: 15
CDR3 protein: CASSDAGGNTDTQYF

V gene: TRBV12-3/TRBV12-4
clone size: many
CDR3 length: 14
CDR3 protein: CASAPGLRDQPQHF

V gene: TRBV27
clone size: few
CDR3 length: 14
CDR3 protein: CASSSISKGNEQYF

V gene: TRBV6-1
clone size: -
CDR3 length: 15
CDR3 protein: CASLPSETSAYEQYF

V gene: TRBV12-3/TRBV12-4
clone size: -
CDR3 length: 14
CDR3 protein: CASSFSTEGNTIYF

V gene: TRBV20-1
clone size: -
CDR3 length: 15
CDR3 protein: CSAREGTGVRNEQFF

V gene: TRBV20-1
clone size: -
CDR3 length: 15
CDR3 protein: CSARAGQVNDYEQYF

V gene: TRBV27
clone size: few
CDR3 length: 14
CDR3 protein: CATRAFPNTGELFF

V gene: TRBV7-9
clone size: many
CDR3 length: 12
CDR3 protein: CASSLVGAEQYF

V gene: TRBV6-5
clone size: many
CDR3 length: 12
CDR3 protein: CASRRGQETQYF